What follows are 19 T cell receptor beta chains derived from one specimen sequenced in a study of cytomegalovirus exposure and HLA in healthy donors. It was with 60 Vbeta and 13 Jbeta primers that the PCR ran. Sequencing used immunoSEQ multiplex PCR; TCRdb keeps in-frame clones, though not all of them. The data hold about 150,000 clones, with approximately 80% observed a single time. The specimen sequenced was PBMCs. The receptors come from a woman in her thirties or forties in good health and CMV-seropositive.

This clone was found a few times. The chain employs TRBV15 and TRBJ1-2; 7 bases are shared with TRBD1. Germline CDR1 is LNHNV and CDR2 is YYDKDF (reference sequence). This CDR3 spans 18 amino acids. V shed 0 bases and J 4 bases; nucleotides not matched to a gene: 14. The CDR3 region has the DNA TGTGCCACCAGCAGAGATCAGCCCGGGCTGACAGGGACCTATGGCTACACCTTC. Amino acid sequence: CATSRDQPGLTGTYGYTF.

This chain uses TRBV9 with TRBJ1-2; 8 bases agree with TRBD1. This CDR3 comprises 18 residues. Germline V gene lookup returns CDR1 SGDLS and CDR2 YYNGEE. Trimming at V came to 4 bases and at J to 0 bases, leaving 14 bases not matched to a gene. The CDR3 region has the DNA TGTGCCAGCAGCCCCCGTACAGGGACAGGTCAACCTAACTATGGCTACACCTTC. It codes for CASSPRTGTGQPNYGYTF.

The chain has TRBV6-1 and TRBJ1-5, with TRBD1 as a possible D gene (6 bases). Trimming shortened V by 7 bases and J by 7 bases, and 14 bases separated the two germline ends. The CDR3 length is 13 residues. Germline-derived CDR1 and CDR2 are MNHNS and SASEGT. The CDR3 sequence is CASTLGGSQPQHF. The CDR3 bases are TGTGCCAGCACATTAGGGGGTAGCCAGCCCCAGCATTTT.

This chain joins TRBV19 and TRBJ1-5; TRBD1 matches 11 bases. Germline values: CDR1 LNHDA, CDR2 SQIVND (reference sequence). The CDR3 is made up of 15 amino acids. V lost 8 bases and J lost 6; bases outside the gene matches: 9. The CDR3 DNA reads as TGTGCCAGTGGTGTTCCGGGACAGGGGGGTCAGCCCCAGCATTTT. Translation: CASGVPGQGGQPQHF.

V is TRBV29-1 and J is TRBJ2-1; TRBD2 agrees at 7 bases. The CDR3 loop spans 13 amino acids. CDR1 and CDR2 from the germline V gene are SQVTM and ANQGSEA. The junction had 11 bases not matched to a gene; V was cut back by 6 bases and J by 9 bases. CDR3 protein: CSVGRDQRGEQFF. DNA of the CDR3: TGCAGCGTGGGGAGGGATCAGAGGGGTGAGCAGTTCTTC.

The CDR3: CASSLVGTGDEQYF. CDR3 coding DNA: TGTGCCAGCAGCTTAGTCGGGACAGGTGACGAGCAGTACTTC. J is TRBJ2-7 and V is TRBV11-2; 8 bases agree with TRBD1. The ends lost 1 base at V and 5 bases at J; junction bases unmatched: 4. The germline V gene has CDR1 SGHAT and CDR2 FQNNGV. The length of the CDR3 is 14 residues.

J is TRBJ2-1 and V is TRBV11-3, with a weak D call TRBD2 (6 bases). The V gene lost 4 bases and the J gene lost 6 bases, with 10 bases spanning the gap. Looked up from germline, CDR1 is SGHNT and CDR2 is YENEEA. This CDR3 region has 13 residues. DNA for the CDR3: TGTGCCAGCAGCTCAACTAGCCTCAATGAGCAGTTCTTC. Translation: CASSSTSLNEQFF.

The V and J genes are TRBV14 and TRBJ2-7, with D unclear. V was shortened by 1 base and J by 7 bases, with 8 bases between the two germline ends. The CDR3 totals 12 residues. Germline CDR1 SGHDN, CDR2 FVKESK. As DNA, the CDR3 is TGTGCCAGCAGCCAAGGGTTCGGGGAGCAGTACTTC. Translation: CASSQGFGEQYF.

This clone was observed once. The chain joins TRBV5-4 to TRBJ2-1; no clear D gene. Germline CDR1 SGHNT, CDR2 YYREEE (reference sequence). Trimming removed 3 bases from V and 2 bases from J, with 3 bases in between. This CDR3 has 12 amino acids. The CDR3 protein is CASSSTYNEQFF. The CDR3 nucleotides are TGTGCCAGCAGCTCCACCTACAATGAGCAGTTCTTC.

This clone was observed a handful of times. V usage is TRBV2 and J usage is TRBJ1-5, with a weak D call TRBD1 (5 bases). V lost 4 bases to trimming and J lost 2 bases, with 15 bases between them. CDR3 length equals 16 residues. Germline loops: CDR1 SNHLY, CDR2 FYNNEI. This CDR3 is CASSVGLRSGNQPQHF. CDR3 nucleotide sequence: TGTGCCAGCAGTGTGGGACTCCGGAGTGGCAATCAGCCCCAGCATTTT.

The rearrangement links TRBV10-1 to TRBJ1-2; D may be TRBD1 (6 bases). The V and J ends lost 5 bases and 7 bases respectively, with 14 bases between them. The CDR3 extends over 13 amino acids. Per germline, CDR1 WNHNN and CDR2 SYGVQD (reference sequence). CDR3 nucleotide sequence: TGCGCCAGCAGTAAATCCACAGGGTTTGGCTACACCTTC. Protein sequence: CASSKSTGFGYTF.

The CDR3 loop reads CAISGGGGGSYEQYF. The CDR3 DNA reads TGTGCCATCAGTGGCGGGGGTGGAGGCTCCTACGAGCAGTACTTC. This chain links TRBV10-3 with TRBJ2-7; 7 nucleotides match TRBD2. The germline V gene has CDR1 ENHRY and CDR2 SYGVKD. V lost 4 bases to trimming and J lost 0 bases; unmatched junction nucleotides: 6. This CDR3 comprises 15 residues.

The sample holds one count of this clone. The V and J genes are TRBV27 and TRBJ1-1, with TRBD1 as a possible D gene (6 bases). This CDR3 spans 14 amino acids. CDR1 MNHEY and CDR2 SMNVEV come from the germline V gene (reference sequence). V lost 4 bases, J lost 3 bases, and 12 bases lay in between. For the CDR3, the DNA is TGTGCCAGCAGTTGGAGGGGGGGGGACACTGAAGCTTTCTTT. Protein product: CASSWRGGDTEAFF.

V gene TRBV7-8 combines with J gene TRBJ2-7; the match to TRBD2 covers 12 bases. CDR3 length: 17 residues. Per the germline V gene, CDR1 is SGHVS and CDR2 is FQNEAQ. V dropped 1 base and J dropped 3; count of bases not matched to a gene: 7. In nucleotides, the CDR3 is TGTGCCAGCAGCTTAGAGGGGGGACTAGCGGGCATCTACGAGCAGTACTTC. This sequence encodes CASSLEGGLAGIYEQYF.

In its sample, this clone was seen a few times. V and J are TRBV28 and TRBJ1-5, with D possibly matching TRBD1 (6 bases). The V gene lost 1 base and the J gene lost 5 bases, with 12 bases spanning the gap. From germline, CDR1 is MDHEN and CDR2 SYDVKM. The CDR3 contains 15 residues. This CDR3 reads CASSLLNRAYQPQHF. CDR3 nucleotide sequence: TGTGCCAGCAGTTTATTGAACAGGGCTTATCAGCCCCAGCATTTT.

The chain has TRBV11-2 and TRBJ1-3; the D is unclear. This CDR3 spans 14 amino acids. Germline CDR1 reads SGHAT; CDR2 reads FQNNGV. V was cut by 1 base and J by 0 bases, with 4 bases left in between. CDR3: CASSLVVSGNTIYF. The DNA for the CDR3 is TGTGCCAGCAGCTTAGTAGTCTCTGGAAACACCATATATTTT.

The chain recombines TRBV28 with TRBJ2-7; D possibly corresponds to TRBD2 (6 bases). Germline lookup yields CDR1 MDHEN and CDR2 SYDVKM. V was clipped by 6 bases and J by 4 bases, with 19 bases between them. The CDR3 is 15 amino acids. In DNA, the CDR3 is TGTGCCAGCAGGACTCATCGTACGGGGAGGTACGAGCAGTACTTC. Translation gives CASRTHRTGRYEQYF. Supplemented by reference TRBV28 and TRBJ2-7, the full variable domain reads DVKVTQSSRYLVKRTGEKVFLECVQDMDHENMFWYRQDPGLGLRLIYFSYDVKMKEKGDIPEGYSVSREKKERFSLILESASTNQTSMYLCASRTHRTGRYEQYFGPGTRLTVT.

V is TRBV27 and J is TRBJ2-5; D is perhaps TRBD2 (8 bases). The germline V gene has CDR1 MNHEY and CDR2 SMNVEV (reference sequence). V lost 4 bases to trimming and J lost 4 bases, with 16 bases between them. There are 15 residues in the CDR3. CDR3 DNA sequence: TGTGCCAGCAGTTCGGGAGGGGGCTCGGGAGAGACCCAGTACTTC. This codes for CASSSGGGSGETQYF.

The chain recombines TRBV5-5 with TRBJ1-1; 7 bases are a match to TRBD1. The CDR3 runs 15 residues. Germline V gene sequence: CDR1 SGHKS, CDR2 YYEKEE (reference sequence). Unmatched junction bases numbered 6, after V lost 4 bases and J lost 0 bases. The CDR3 DNA reads TGTGCCAGCAGCAAAGTCACAGGGGTGAACACTGAAGCTTTCTTT. Amino acid sequence: CASSKVTGVNTEAFF.